This T cell receptor (beta chain) was identified in a study of blood T cells in healthy people across ages. This clonotype occurred a few times. Its specificity is not known. Regarding the study as a whole: Versus aged donors, long-lived donors had higher diversity and more naive CD4+ cells.

Using a J-beta primer mix together with a sample-barcoded 5' primer, a second PCR was run for roughly 6 to 12 cycles. TCRdb analysed the 5' RACE reads with MiXCR anew, one entry per CDR3 protein. The data show around 1,000,000 distinct CDR3 sequences, under 30% seen once. The germline CDR1 and CDR2 sequences are DFQATT and SNEGSKA (reference sequence). This CDR3 is 14 amino acids long. Trimming left V 0 bases short and J 6 bases short, with 14 bases between. This same sample was also part of a study on T cells of mothers and their children. That report adds: The sample comes from some ten healthy Caucasian donors: mothers and children. The TCR beta CDR3 read count exceeded 8.5 million for each mother and was 2.5 million to 3 million for each child. Regardless of relatedness, pairs show thymic selection shaping TCR recombination output in a similar manner.

V and J are TRBV20-1 and TRBJ1-2; weak D call: TRBD1 (5 bases). The specimen was blood. The TCR sequence derives from a girl aged 2-10 years in good health. CDR3 nucleotides: TGCAGTGCTAGAGATAGCGGCTCAGGGCATGGCTACACCTTC. Translation gives CSARDSGSGHGYTF.